This T cell receptor beta chain was documented in a study of cytomegalovirus exposure and HLA in healthy donors. Findings and caveats of the study: As a later analysis showed, a missense DCLRE1C variant was linked to trimming of TCR beta V- and J-genes.

Sampled while nominally healthy, donors likely had unrecorded immune exposures. Germline CDR1 is MNHNS and CDR2 is SASEGT. The CDR3 runs 14 residues. Trimming pared 2 bases from V and 4 bases from J, leaving 12 bases between. In the case of this clone: Its matching antigen is unknown.

The PCR was carried out with 60 Vbeta primers and 13 Jbeta primers. Repertoires were generated with immunoSEQ multiplex PCR, while TCRdb's copy carries only in-frame clones and drops some. The record lists some 120,000 clones, of which the ten most abundant hold 6.5% to 7%. J is TRBJ2-7 and V is TRBV6-1; a possible D gene is TRBD1 (6 bases). Sequences were obtained from PBMCs. The TCR sequence derives from a man aged 35-49 years in good health and CMV-seropositive. The CDR3 sequence: CASSEIQGSYEQYF. The DNA of the CDR3 is TGTGCCAGCAGTGAAATTCAGGGGAGTTACGAGCAGTACTTC.